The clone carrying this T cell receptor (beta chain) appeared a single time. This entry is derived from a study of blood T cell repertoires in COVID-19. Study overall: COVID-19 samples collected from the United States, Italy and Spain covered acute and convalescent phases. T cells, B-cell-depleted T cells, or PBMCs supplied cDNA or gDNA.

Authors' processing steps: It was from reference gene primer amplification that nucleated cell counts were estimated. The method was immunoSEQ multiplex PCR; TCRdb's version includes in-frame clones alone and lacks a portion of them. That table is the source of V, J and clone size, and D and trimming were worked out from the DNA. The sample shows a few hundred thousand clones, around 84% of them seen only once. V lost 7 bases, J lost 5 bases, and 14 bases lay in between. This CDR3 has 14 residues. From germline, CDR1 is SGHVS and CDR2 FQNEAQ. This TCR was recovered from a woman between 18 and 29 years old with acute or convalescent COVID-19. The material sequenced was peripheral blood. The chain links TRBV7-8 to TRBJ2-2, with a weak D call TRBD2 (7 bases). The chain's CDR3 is CASIAGAVTGELFF. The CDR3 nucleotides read TGTGCCAGCATCGCGGGGGCGGTGACCGGGGAGCTGTTTTTT.